This TCR beta chain was sequenced in a study of cytomegalovirus exposure and HLA in healthy donors. Turning to the study itself: The roughly 120 million unique TCR beta sequences, from around 200 million T cells, were found by an earlier analysis. HLA-typed donors were the source of 80 million to 90 million unique TCRs, which an early data release held.

The PCR ran on 60 Vbeta and 13 Jbeta primers. TCRdb's table, derived via immunoSEQ multiplex PCR, lists solely in-frame clones and lacks some. The sample lists some 180,000 clones, 70% to 80% occurring once. This clone occurred a few times. This receptor was obtained from a woman in her sixties or seventies in good health and CMV-seropositive. Sequenced: PBMCs.

The DNA of the CDR3 is TGCAGCGTCCGTAAACAGGGGGCGTCGGGGGAGCAGTACTTC. Translation gives CSVRKQGASGEQYF. The chain is built from TRBV29-1 and TRBJ2-7; 9 bases align to TRBD1. Germline V gene data show CDR1 as SQVTM and CDR2 as ANQGSEA. The length of the CDR3 is 14 residues. Unmatched junction bases numbered 13, after V lost 6 bases and J lost 7 bases.